Listed below are T cell receptor beta chains from one sample, sequenced in a study of T cell responses to AZD1222 COVID-19 vaccine. Using immunoSEQ multiplex PCR, the repertoire was profiled, and TCRdb retains in-frame clones only, with some absent. In the table there are about 140,000 clones, less than 95% of which are singletons. The input for sequencing was peripheral blood, taken on day 0 of AZD1222 vaccination. These receptors all come from an adult in good health. The CDR3 runs from the conserved cysteine through the conserved F or W. D genes are given only for firm matches. Part of the rows lack a size; the others show once, few, many or a class for expanded clones.

j_call clone_size v_call d_call cdr3_nt cdr3_aa
TRBJ2-5 NA TRBV28 TRBD1 TGTGCCAGCAGTTGGGACAGAGAGACCCAGTACTTC CASSWDRETQYF
TRBJ2-2 NA TRBV27 TRBD2 TGTGCCAGCAGTGCCCGCGGGGGGGGAGGCGGGGAGCTGTTTTTT CASSARGGGGGELFF
TRBJ1-2 NA TRBV30 NA TGTGCCTGGAGTGTAGGGGAAGGCTATGGCTACACCTTC CAWSVGEGYGYTF
TRBJ1-2 NA TRBV7-9 TRBD1 TGTGCCAGCAGCTCGAACAGGGGAAGAGGCTACACCTTC CASSSNRGRGYTF
TRBJ1-2 NA TRBV12-3/TRBV12-4 NA TGTGCCAGCAGCCCCGGCATCTACTACACCTTC CASSPGIYYTF
TRBJ1-5 few TRBV7-2 NA TGTGCCAGCAGCTTAGATGGCGGCCATCAGCCCCAGCATTTT CASSLDGGHQPQHF
TRBJ1-6 NA TRBV5-1 NA TGCGCCAGCAGCCCGCAGGGGATAAGTTCACCCCTCCACTTT CASSPQGISSPLHF
TRBJ2-7 NA TRBV5-5 NA TGTGCCAGCCAGCCTGGGTTAACCTCCTACGAGCAGTACTTC CASQPGLTSYEQYF
TRBJ1-2 NA TRBV2 NA TGTGCCAGCAGCTACGCTTCAGGGTTAGGTGGCTACACCTTC CASSYASGLGGYTF
TRBJ2-7 NA TRBV5-5 NA TGTGCCAGCAGCTTGGTCCCTACTAGCTCATCAGCCTACGAGCAGTACTTC CASSLVPTSSSAYEQYF
TRBJ2-1 once TRBV5-8 TRBD1 TGTGCCAGTCCTCGTTGGGGACAGGGGGCAGTTTACACTGAGCAGTTCTTC CASPRWGQGAVYTEQFF
TRBJ2-7 NA TRBV4-2 TRBD2 TGTGCCAGCAGCCAAGAGTCCCCTCGGCGGGAGGCTTACGAGCAGTACTTC CASSQESPRREAYEQYF
TRBJ2-3 NA TRBV3-1/TRBV3-2 NA TGTGCCAGCAGCCTCAGGGGTAGCACAGATACGCAGTATTTT CASSLRGSTDTQYF
TRBJ2-1 NA TRBV11-2 TRBD2 TGTGCCAGCAGCGAAAGACTAGCGGGGGGGCCTTGGAATGAGCAGTTCTTC CASSERLAGGPWNEQFF
TRBJ2-5 NA TRBV6-5 NA TGTGCCAGCCGCCACGGGACGCGACAAGAGACCCAGTACTTC CASRHGTRQETQYF
TRBJ2-6 NA TRBV21-1 NA TGTGCCAGCAGCAAATGGGCTGGGGCCAACGTCCTGACTTTC CASSKWAGANVLTF
TRBJ1-1 NA TRBV5-4 NA TGTGCCAGCAGCTTGGCTACAGTCCCGAACACTGAAGCTTTCTTT CASSLATVPNTEAFF
TRBJ1-3 NA TRBV25-1 NA TGTGCCAGCAGTGAATATTTCTCTCAGGACAGCTCTGGAAACACCATATATTTT CASSEYFSQDSSGNTIYF
TRBJ2-7 NA TRBV12-3/TRBV12-4 NA TGTGCCAGCAGTTCAGGAGTCGGAGAGCAGTACTTC CASSSGVGEQYF
TRBJ2-7 NA TRBV11-2 NA TGTGCCAGCAGCCTCGGGACCGAACTTTACGAGCAGTACTTC CASSLGTELYEQYF
TRBJ1-1 once TRBV2 TRBD1 TGTGCCAGCAGGGGACAGGGAATGAACACTGAAGCTTTCTTT CASRGQGMNTEAFF
TRBJ2-7 NA TRBV27 TRBD1 TGTGCCAGCAGTTTATGGCCGACAGGGCCCTCCTACGAGCAGTACTTC CASSLWPTGPSYEQYF